These T cell receptor beta chains were read from a single sample in a study of shared clonotypes between healthy human individuals. The table came from immunoSEQ multiplex PCR; TCRdb's copy has only in-frame clones and leaves some out. Counted here are millions of clones, roughly 96% occurring once; the ten biggest clones make up roughly 0.13%. Sequencing was performed on naive CD4+ T cells sorted from blood. Source of these receptors: a man aged 18 to 29 in good health. Both conserved end residues are part of each CDR3.

V	J	CDR3
TRBV7-7	TRBJ1-1	CASSLKGGTEAFF
TRBV5-1	TRBJ2-1	CASSLEVGISYNEQFF
TRBV5-1	TRBJ2-3	CASSPGQGAQYF
TRBV12-2	TRBJ2-2	CASRREEAGELFF
TRBV6-6	TRBJ2-3	CASSYLRGGTDTQYF
TRBV5-1	TRBJ2-7	CASSNPTISEQYF
TRBV9	TRBJ2-2	CASSKGQGAGGELFF
TRBV30	TRBJ1-4	CAWSTRGTGFVNEKLFF
TRBV28	TRBJ1-1	CASSLLGDLNTEAFF
TRBV6-5	TRBJ2-1	CASSPGVFNEQFF